The 29 T cell receptor beta chains reported below all come from one sample, sequenced in a study of blood T cell repertoires in COVID-19. Produced via immunoSEQ multiplex PCR; TCRdb's table is partial and in-frame only. The sample has 130,000 to 150,000 clones, roughly 82% seen once. What was sequenced was peripheral blood. The receptors originated from a man between 60 and 70 years old with active or convalescent COVID-19.

This rearrangement joins TRBV30 to TRBJ1-2; D perhaps matches TRBD1 (5 bases). The CDR3 runs 12 residues. Germline CDR1 GTSNPN, CDR2 SVGIG (reference sequence). V lost 1 base to trimming and J lost 12 bases, with 15 bases between them. For the CDR3, the DNA is TGTGCCTGGAGTGGGCAGGGTATGGTTCACACCTTC. This translates into CAWSGQGMVHTF.

This chain connects TRBV4-3 to TRBJ1-1; 7 positions agree with TRBD1. The trim removed 3 bases at V and 5 bases at J, leaving 9 bases unmatched. The CDR3 loop spans 15 amino acids. From germline, CDR1 is LGHNA and CDR2 YSLEER. Here the CDR3 reads CASSHNRQGRTEAFF. CDR3 coding DNA: TGCGCCAGCAGCCACAACCGACAGGGCCGGACTGAAGCTTTCTTT.

V is TRBV7-2 and J is TRBJ2-2; 15 bases map to TRBD2. With V trimmed by 4 bases and J by 5 bases, 8 bases remained unmatched. Looked up from germline, CDR1 is SGHTA and CDR2 is FQGNSA. The CDR3 has 18 residues. CDR3 coding DNA: TGTGCCAGCAGCTCCCCGGGACTAGCGGGGGGAGGGACCGGGGAGCTGTTTTTT. Translation: CASSSPGLAGGGTGELFF.

The chain employs TRBV6-6 and TRBJ1-1, with 7 bases identical to TRBD1. CDR3 size: 17 residues. Germline V gene lookup returns CDR1 MNHNY and CDR2 SVGAGI (reference sequence). The V segment lost 5 bases and the J segment 4 bases; nucleotides outside the gene matches: 16. CDR3 coding DNA: TGTGCCAGCAGTCCTCCACCGGGACAGAGGGGGACCACTGAAGCTTTCTTT. This translates into CASSPPPGQRGTTEAFF.

The chain has TRBV11-2 and TRBJ1-3, with unresolved D. V was cut by 0 bases and J by 0 bases, with 12 bases left in between. The CDR3 length is 17 residues. The V gene's germline CDR1 is SGHAT and CDR2 FQNNGV. The CDR3 reads CASSLENSPSSGNTIYF. The CDR3, as DNA: TGTGCCAGCAGCTTAGAGAACAGTCCGAGCTCTGGAAACACCATATATTTT.

This chain uses TRBV19 with TRBJ2-2; 9 bases fit TRBD1. Losses at the gene ends were 5 bases for V and 1 base for J; bases not matched to a gene: 2. This CDR3 is built from 15 residues. Germline CDR1 and CDR2: LNHDA and SQIVND (reference sequence). CDR3 nucleotide sequence: TGTGCCAGTAGTCTGGGACAGGGGAACACCGGGGAGCTGTTTTTT. It yields the protein CASSLGQGNTGELFF.

V is TRBV7-9 and J is TRBJ1-4; 8 nucleotides match TRBD1. With V trimmed by 3 bases and J by 4 bases, 1 base remained unmatched. Germline CDR1 SEHNR, CDR2 FQNEAQ (reference sequence). The CDR3 has 14 amino acids. This CDR3 reads CASSFGQGNEKLFF. The CDR3 nucleotides are TGTGCCAGCAGCTTCGGACAGGGTAATGAAAAACTGTTTTTT.

The gene calls are TRBV19 and TRBJ2-2, with D possibly being TRBD1 (5 bases). CDR1 and CDR2 (germline): LNHDA, SQIVND (reference sequence). V lost 7 bases, J lost 3 bases, and 12 bases lay in between. The CDR3 loop spans 14 amino acids. DNA for the CDR3: TGTGCCAGTACATGGGGCAGAGACACCGGGGAGCTGTTTTTT. The encoded protein is CASTWGRDTGELFF.

This chain links TRBV11-3 with TRBJ2-1, with TRBD2 as a possible D gene (7 bases). CDR3 length equals 15 residues. Trimming removed 3 bases from V and 3 bases from J, with 12 bases in between. Germline values: CDR1 SGHNT, CDR2 YENEEA. The CDR3 nucleotides read TGTGCCAGCAGCTTTAGGGGGGGGAGCTACAATGAGCAGTTCTTC. This translates into CASSFRGGSYNEQFF.

J is TRBJ2-1 and V is TRBV11-3; 15 nucleotides line up with TRBD2. The CDR3 loop spans 16 amino acids. After removal of 4 bases from V and 7 bases from J, the junction contained 5 bases not matched to a gene. The germline V gene has CDR1 SGHNT and CDR2 YENEEA. CDR3 amino acids: CASSSGLAGGLNEQFF. The CDR3 coding sequence is TGTGCCAGCAGCTCAGGACTAGCGGGAGGGTTGAATGAGCAGTTCTTC. Using reference TRBV11-3 and TRBJ2-1 for the parts outside the CDR3, the full variable domain is EAGVVQSPRYKIIEKKQPVAFWCNPISGHNTLYWYLQNLGQGPELLIRYENEEAVDDSQLPKDRFSAERLKGVDSTLKIQPAELGDSAVYLCASSSGLAGGLNEQFFGPGTRLTVL.

The rearrangement links TRBV5-6 to TRBJ2-3, with 9 bases fitting TRBD1. The CDR3 sequence is 16 residues long. Germline-derived CDR1 and CDR2 are SGHDT and YYEEEE. Unmatched junction bases numbered 10, after V lost 4 bases and J lost 4 bases. The CDR3 reads CASSLSGQGLADTQYF. Written as DNA, the CDR3 is TGTGCCAGCAGCCTGTCCGGACAGGGGTTGGCAGATACGCAGTATTTT.

This clone was recorded once. Other DNA sequences of this sample code for an identical CDR3. Here the CDR3 reads CASSLELADEQFF. The CDR3 bases are TGCGCCAGCAGCTTGGAGCTAGCGGATGAGCAGTTCTTC. This chain uses TRBV5-1 with TRBJ2-1, with 7 bases identical to TRBD2. The CDR3 has 13 residues. Germline V gene data show CDR1 as SGHRS and CDR2 as YFSETQ. V shed 0 bases and J 8 bases; nucleotides not matched to a gene: 2.

The chain links TRBV19 to TRBJ2-1; TRBD1 aligns across 9 bases. CDR1 is LNHDA, CDR2 SQIVND, per germline (reference sequence). Losses at the gene ends were 5 bases for V and 9 bases for J; bases not matched to a gene: 14. This CDR3 spans 16 amino acids. The CDR3 reads CASSGGTGSRYGEQFF. Written as DNA, the CDR3 is TGTGCCAGTAGTGGGGGGACAGGGTCTCGTTACGGTGAGCAGTTCTTC.

This chain connects TRBV5-6 to TRBJ1-1; the match to TRBD1 covers 7 bases. CDR1 is SGHDT and CDR2 is YYEEEE in the germline V gene. The CDR3 sequence is 15 residues long. V gave up 0 bases and J gave up 1 base; unmatched junction bases: 3. The DNA for the CDR3 is TGTGCCAGCAGCTTGGACGGGACAGCGAACACTGAAGCTTTCTTT. Encoded protein: CASSLDGTANTEAFF.

The chain employs TRBV24-1 and TRBJ2-5, with D possibly TRBD2 on 5 matching bases. Deletions cut 5 bases from V and 3 bases from J, with 9 bases between. Germline CDR1 reads KGHDR; CDR2 reads SFDVKD. This CDR3 comprises 13 residues. The CDR3 coding sequence is TGTGCCACCAGTGGGGTGGGAGAAGAGACCCAGTACTTC. Its translation is CATSGVGEETQYF.

V usage is TRBV19 and J usage is TRBJ2-3; a possible D gene is TRBD2 (6 bases). The CDR3 runs to 16 residues. In germline, CDR1 is LNHDA, CDR2 SQIVND (reference sequence). Between the trimmed V and J ends, which lost 0 bases and 0 bases, there was a span of 10 bases. CDR3 in DNA: TGTGCCAGTAGTATAGATACGGGAGCTAGCACAGATACGCAGTATTTT. Its translation is CASSIDTGASTDTQYF.

The rearrangement links TRBV4-3 to TRBJ1-1, with a possible D match to TRBD1 (5 bases). CDR1 is LGHNA and CDR2 is YSLEER in the germline V gene. This CDR3 spans 15 amino acids. V lost 5 bases, J lost 1 base, and 14 bases lay in between. The CDR3 DNA follows: TGCGCCAGCAGCAAGAGGGAGGGGTGGAACACTGAAGCTTTCTTT. Protein product: CASSKREGWNTEAFF.

The chain is built from TRBV4-1 and TRBJ1-2, with 7 bases that match TRBD1. V lost 0 bases, J lost 0 bases, and 4 bases stayed unmatched. The CDR3 contains 16 residues. Germline V gene sequence: CDR1 MGHRA, CDR2 YSYEKL. The CDR3 is CASSQDRDSTNYGYTF. The CDR3 coding sequence is TGCGCCAGCAGCCAAGATCGGGACAGCACTAACTATGGCTACACCTTC.

The chain employs TRBV7-8 and TRBJ1-2; no definite D call. The V end was cut by 1 base, the J end by 8 bases, with 14 bases between. The CDR3 is 14 amino acids. Germline V gives CDR1 SGHVS, CDR2 FQNEAQ. The CDR3 protein is CASSLDGKFGGYTF. The DNA for the CDR3 is TGTGCCAGCAGCTTAGACGGGAAATTCGGGGGCTACACCTTC. Full variable domain (rest looked up from reference TRBV7-8 and TRBJ1-2): GAGVSQSPRYKVAKRGQDVALRCDPISGHVSLFWYQQALGQGPEFLTYFQNEAQLDKSGLPSDRFFAERPEGSVSTLKIQRTQQEDSAVYLCASSLDGKFGGYTFGSGTRLTVV.

The gene calls are TRBV6-5 and TRBJ2-3, with TRBD1 identical over 8 bases. The CDR3 spans 15 residues. CDR1 and CDR2 from the germline V gene are MNHEY and SVGAGI. V was clipped by 5 bases and J by 6 bases; unmatched bases: 10. DNA for the CDR3: TGTGCCAGCAGTCTGGACAGGGTGGTTCGGGATACGCAGTATTTT. Encoded protein: CASSLDRVVRDTQYF.

This chain uses TRBV6-5 with TRBJ1-4; 9 bases map to TRBD1. With 6 bases clipped from V and 7 bases from J, the junction kept 6 bases outside the gene matches. In germline, CDR1 is MNHEY, CDR2 SVGAGI. This CDR3 has 14 residues. In DNA form, the CDR3 reads TGTGCCAGCAGGCGACAGGGGGAGGTTGAAAAACTGTTTTTT. Its translation is CASRRQGEVEKLFF.

In this sample, this clone turned up once. The chain uses TRBV6-2 or TRBV6-3 and TRBJ1-4, with 10 bases identical to TRBD1. The V gene's germline CDR1 is MNHEY and CDR2 SVGEGT. The CDR3 loop spans 15 amino acids. The junction had 6 bases not matched to a gene; V was cut back by 5 bases and J by 6 bases. This CDR3 is CASSPRQGAYEKLFF. The CDR3 DNA follows: TGTGCCAGCAGTCCGCGACAGGGGGCTTATGAAAAACTGTTTTTT.

V is TRBV11-3 and J is TRBJ1-1; D ambiguous. Trimming removed 1 base from V and 0 bases from J, with 6 bases in between. The CDR3 is 14 residues long. Germline V gene sequence: CDR1 SGHNT, CDR2 YENEEA. The DNA of the CDR3 is TGTGCCAGCAGCTTAGGATCGGTGAACACTGAAGCTTTCTTT. This gives the protein CASSLGSVNTEAFF. Looking up the rest from reference TRBV11-3 and TRBJ1-1 gives the full variable domain: EAGVVQSPRYKIIEKKQPVAFWCNPISGHNTLYWYLQNLGQGPELLIRYENEEAVDDSQLPKDRFSAERLKGVDSTLKIQPAELGDSAVYLCASSLGSVNTEAFFGQGTRLTVV.

The chain joins TRBV6-5 to TRBJ2-2; TRBD2 might be the D (5 bases). There are 14 residues in the CDR3. V was shortened by 5 bases and J by 7 bases, with 14 bases between the two germline ends. Per germline, CDR1 MNHEY and CDR2 SVGAGI. For the CDR3, the DNA is TGTGCCAGCAGTCCCTATCGGGATGGCGGGGAGCTGTTTTTT. Amino acids: CASSPYRDGGELFF.

The V and J genes are TRBV24-1 and TRBJ1-4; D unresolved. The CDR3 has 15 amino acids. V was cut by 2 bases and J by 4 bases, with 10 bases left in between. Germline CDR1 KGHDR, CDR2 SFDVKD. This CDR3 reads CATSDSGRGNEKLFF. CDR3 nucleotides: TGTGCCACCAGTGATTCTGGACGGGGTAATGAAAAACTGTTTTTT.

The chain carries TRBV9 and TRBJ1-3, with 11 bases aligning to TRBD1. The germline CDR1 and CDR2 sequences are SGDLS and YYNGEE. The CDR3 contains 14 residues. The ends lost 8 bases at V and 6 bases at J; junction bases unmatched: 7. The CDR3 protein is CASDPGQGENTIYF. The DNA of the CDR3 is TGTGCCAGTGACCCGGGACAGGGGGAAAACACCATATATTTT. Filled out from reference TRBV9 and TRBJ1-3, the complete variable domain reads DSGVTQTPKHLITATGQRVTLRCSPRSGDLSVYWYQQSLDQGLQFLIQYYNGEERAKGNILERFSAQQFPDLHSELNLSSLELGDSALYFCASDPGQGENTIYFGEGSWLTVV.

The chain recombines TRBV9 with TRBJ2-7, with D perhaps matching TRBD2 (7 bases). From germline, CDR1 is SGDLS and CDR2 YYNGEE. Trimming removed 4 bases from V and 9 bases from J, with 23 bases in between. This CDR3 comprises 15 residues. CDR3 sequence (DNA): TGTGCCAGCAGCCCCGAGGGGGACTATTTAATAGGGCAGTACTTC. This gives the protein CASSPEGDYLIGQYF.

The chain employs TRBV4-3 and TRBJ1-3; no clear D gene. V was shortened by 1 base and J by 0 bases, with 7 bases between the two germline ends. Per the germline V gene, CDR1 is LGHNA and CDR2 is YSLEER. This CDR3 spans 15 amino acids. This CDR3 reads CASSQGRSSGNTIYF. CDR3 bases: TGCGCCAGCAGCCAAGGACGGAGCTCTGGAAACACCATATATTTT.

CDR3 sequence (DNA): TGTGCCAGCAGTGAATCCTATGGCGCGAGGCTTAACTATGGCTACACCTTC. This codes for CASSESYGARLNYGYTF. This sequence joins TRBV25-1 and TRBJ1-2; unclear D gene. The CDR3 consists of 17 residues. With 1 base removed from V and 1 base from J, the gap between germline ends came to 16 bases. CDR1 is MGHDK and CDR2 is SYGVNS in the germline V gene.